This TCR beta chain was identified during a study of blood T cell repertoires in COVID-19. Overall study context: Samples of COVID-19 (acute and convalescent) were obtained from the United States, Italy and Spain. From T cells, B-cell-depleted T cells, or PBMCs came the material, which was cDNA or gDNA.

This clone has a single count. Germline CDR1 LNHDA, CDR2 SQIVND (reference sequence). CDR3 size: 13 residues. With 4 bases removed from V and 0 bases from J, the gap between germline ends came to 6 bases. Original handling: Reference gene primer amplification in the assay estimated nucleated cell counts. Clones were sequenced by immunoSEQ multiplex PCR, and TCRdb holds only the in-frame ones, with some missing. V and J calls and clone size are those listed in that table; D and trimming were worked out from the DNA. Of a few hundred thousand clones in the sample, roughly 82% were seen once. The sequence came from a human donor in a cohort sampled during active COVID-19. This chain joins TRBV19 and TRBJ2-5; D not certain. Sequencing input: peripheral blood. The CDR3 coding sequence is TGTGCCAGTAGTAGGGCGTACCAAGAGACCCAGTACTTC. Encoded protein: CASSRAYQETQYF.